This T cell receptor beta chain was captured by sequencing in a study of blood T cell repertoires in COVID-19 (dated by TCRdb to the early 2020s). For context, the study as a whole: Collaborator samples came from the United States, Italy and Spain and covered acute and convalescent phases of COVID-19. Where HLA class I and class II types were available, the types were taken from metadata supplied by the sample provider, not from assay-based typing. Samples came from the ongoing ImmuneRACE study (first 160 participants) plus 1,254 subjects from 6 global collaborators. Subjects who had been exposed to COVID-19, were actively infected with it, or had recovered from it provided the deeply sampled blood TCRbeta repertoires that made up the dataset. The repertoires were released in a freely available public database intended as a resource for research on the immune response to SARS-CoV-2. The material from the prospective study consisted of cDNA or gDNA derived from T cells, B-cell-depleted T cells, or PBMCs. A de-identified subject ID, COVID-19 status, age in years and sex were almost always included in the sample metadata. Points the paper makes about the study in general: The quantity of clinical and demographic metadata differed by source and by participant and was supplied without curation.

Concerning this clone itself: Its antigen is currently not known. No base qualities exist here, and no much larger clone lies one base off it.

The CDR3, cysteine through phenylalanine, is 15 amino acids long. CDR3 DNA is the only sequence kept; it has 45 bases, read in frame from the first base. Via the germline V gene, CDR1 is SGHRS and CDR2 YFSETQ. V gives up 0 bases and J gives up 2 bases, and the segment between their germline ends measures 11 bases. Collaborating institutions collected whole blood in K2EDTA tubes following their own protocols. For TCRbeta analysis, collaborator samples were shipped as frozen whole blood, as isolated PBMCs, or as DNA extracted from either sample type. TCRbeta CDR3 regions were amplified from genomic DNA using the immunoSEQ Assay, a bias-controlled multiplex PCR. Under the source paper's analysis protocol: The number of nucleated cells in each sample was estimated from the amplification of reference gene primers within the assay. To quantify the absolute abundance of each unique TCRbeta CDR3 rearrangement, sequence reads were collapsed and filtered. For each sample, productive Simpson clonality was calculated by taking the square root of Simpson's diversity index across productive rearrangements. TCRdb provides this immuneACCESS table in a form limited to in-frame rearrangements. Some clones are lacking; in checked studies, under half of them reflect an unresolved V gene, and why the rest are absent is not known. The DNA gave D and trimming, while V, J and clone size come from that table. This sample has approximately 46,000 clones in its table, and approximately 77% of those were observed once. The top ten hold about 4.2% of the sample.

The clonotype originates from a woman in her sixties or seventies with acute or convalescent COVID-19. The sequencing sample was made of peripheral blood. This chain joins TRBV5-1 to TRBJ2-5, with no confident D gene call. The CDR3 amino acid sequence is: CASSLAVSAQETQYF. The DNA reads TGCGCCAGCAGCTTGGCAGTCAGCGCTCAAGAGACCCAGTACTTC.